This TCR beta chain is drawn from a study of cytomegalovirus exposure and HLA in healthy donors. With 60 Vbeta and 13 Jbeta primers, the PCR was carried out. The data were produced by immunoSEQ multiplex PCR, yet TCRdb's version contains in-frame clones alone and is incomplete. The sample has some 150,000 clones, 75% to 85% seen once. This clone was counted a single time. Its antigen is currently unknown. Other nucleotide sequences from this sample produce the same CDR3. Study-wide results and limits: Follow-up analysis found HLA locus-dependent TCR association rates, highest for DRB1 and lowest for HLA-C.

The CDR3 is 13 residues long. V was clipped by 7 bases and J by 3 bases, with 13 bases between them. In germline, CDR1 is MNHNY, CDR2 SVGAGI (reference sequence). V gene TRBV6-6 combines with J gene TRBJ2-7; D may be TRBD1 (6 bases). This TCR was sampled from a man between 45 and 60 years old in good health and CMV-seropositive. The sample was PBMCs. The CDR3 DNA reads TGTGCCAGCATGACAGGCTTGAACTACGAGCAGTACTTC. Protein sequence: CASMTGLNYEQYF.